A selection of T cell receptor beta chains follows, all from one sample in a study of blood T cell repertoires in COVID-19. Generated by immunoSEQ multiplex PCR, the TCRdb table keeps only in-frame clones and is missing some. The sample has just under 150,000 clones, about 86% seen once. Sequenced sample: peripheral blood. The receptors originated from a woman in her 50s with active or convalescent COVID-19. Each CDR3 is given with its conserved first and last residue. The order of the fields is D gene, V gene, clone size, J gene, CDR3 DNA, CDR3 protein. D genes are given only for firm matches. The size field is filled for only some rows; it gives once, few, many or a size class.

>TRBD2|TRBV28|.|TRBJ2-7
TGTGCCAGCAGTTCCTTAGCGGGAGAACGTCTGTGGGAGCAGTACTTC
CASSSLAGERLWEQYF
>TRBD2|TRBV5-4|.|TRBJ2-6
TGTGCCAGCAGCTCCGGGACTAGCGGGATTGGGGCCAACGTCCTGACTTTC
CASSSGTSGIGANVLTF
>.|TRBV6-5|once|TRBJ1-3
TGTGCCAGCAGTTACGCAGGGCGAGTTGGAAACACCATATATTTT
CASSYAGRVGNTIYF
>.|TRBV4-3|.|TRBJ1-1
TGCGCCAGCAGCCAAGTGCGGAACACTGAAGCTTTCTTT
CASSQVRNTEAFF
>.|TRBV2|few|TRBJ1-5
TGTGCCAGCAGTGAGGCCAGGGGATATAATCAGCCCCAGCATTTT
CASSEARGYNQPQHF
>TRBD2|TRBV5-4|.|TRBJ2-1
TGTGCCAGCAGCTTCGGACTAGCGGACTCCTACAATGAGCAGTTCTTC
CASSFGLADSYNEQFF
>TRBD1|TRBV7-2|.|TRBJ1-3
TGTGCCAGCAGCGTAGGGGGGGACAGGACTGGAAACACCATATATTTT
CASSVGGDRTGNTIYF
>.|TRBV7-2|.|TRBJ2-7
TGTGCCAGCAGCTTCTCAGGGGGGCCCTACGAGCAGTACTTC
CASSFSGGPYEQYF
>.|TRBV6-2/TRBV6-3|.|TRBJ1-5
TGTGCCAGCAGTCTAGACAGGCGTCCCAATAGCAATCAGCCCCAGCATTTT
CASSLDRRPNSNQPQHF
>TRBD2|TRBV13|once|TRBJ2-1
TGTGCCAGCAGCTTAGCCCCGTCCCCGATCGAGCGGGGGGGGAATGAGCAGTTCTTC
CASSLAPSPIERGGNEQFF
>TRBD2|TRBV27|.|TRBJ2-3
TGTGCCAGCAGTCAGGTGCGGGAGGCAACAGATACGCAGTATTTT
CASSQVREATDTQYF
>TRBD2|TRBV18|.|TRBJ2-3
TGTGCCAGCTCACCACCGGGGCTAGCGGGAGGGCAAAGCACAGATACGCAGTATTTT
CASSPPGLAGGQSTDTQYF
>TRBD1|TRBV7-2|.|TRBJ1-6
TGTGCCAGCAGCTCCAGACAGGGGGGCTATTCACCCCTCCACTTT
CASSSRQGGYSPLHF
>.|TRBV4-3|.|TRBJ1-2
TGCGCCAGCAGCCAAGGGCAGGACAGTTCTCACTATGGCTACACCTTC
CASSQGQDSSHYGYTF
>.|TRBV18|once|TRBJ1-3
TGTGCCAGCTCACCATCTTCGTCGGGGGGCCTCTCTGGAAACACCATATATTTT
CASSPSSSGGLSGNTIYF
>TRBD1|TRBV29-1|.|TRBJ1-1
TGCAGCGCCACCGAGGGGACAGCCATGAACACTGAAGCTTTCTTT
CSATEGTAMNTEAFF
>.|TRBV28|.|TRBJ2-7
TGTGCCAGCAGTTCCCTGGACAGCCCCCCACGCCACTACGAGCAGTACTTC
CASSSLDSPPRHYEQYF
>.|TRBV19|.|TRBJ2-5
TGTGCCAGTAGTATCGGCGGGCTTGAGATGGAGACCCAGTACTTC
CASSIGGLEMETQYF
>.|TRBV18|.|TRBJ2-3
TGTGCCAGCTCAACAGGGCCCGCAACAGATACGCAGTATTTT
CASSTGPATDTQYF
>.|TRBV27|.|TRBJ2-7
TGTGCCAGCAGTTTACGGGGTAGCTACGAGCAGTACTTC
CASSLRGSYEQYF
>.|TRBV6-5|.|TRBJ1-1
TGTGCCAGCTCTATGACAAACACTGAAGCTTTCTTT
CASSMTNTEAFF
>TRBD1|TRBV7-3|medium-sized|TRBJ1-1
TGTGCCAGCAGCGCCGTCGGCGGGACAGGGGGTGAAGCTTTCTTT
CASSAVGGTGGEAFF
>.|TRBV5-6|.|TRBJ1-3
TGTGCCAGCAGCTTTCTGGGAGGCGGAAACACCATATATTTT
CASSFLGGGNTIYF
>.|TRBV24-1|.|TRBJ1-1
TGTGCCACCAGTGAAGCGGGACGGACCACTGAAGCTTTCTTT
CATSEAGRTTEAFF
>.|TRBV5-1|.|TRBJ1-3
TGCGCCAGCAGCTTGGAGTACTCCGGGAGCTCTGGAAACACCATATATTTT
CASSLEYSGSSGNTIYF
>.|TRBV6-5|.|TRBJ2-5
TGTGCCAGCAGTTACTCTTCGGGACAAGAGACCCAGTACTTC
CASSYSSGQETQYF
>TRBD1|TRBV30|few|TRBJ1-5
TGTGCCTGCGGGGGACAGGGCAATCAGCCCCAGCATTTT
CACGGQGNQPQHF
>TRBD1|TRBV4-1|.|TRBJ1-2
TGCGCCAGCAGCCAAGACAGGGGGCCGGATGGCTACACCTTC
CASSQDRGPDGYTF
>TRBD1|TRBV7-9|.|TRBJ1-1
TGTGCCAGCAGCTCCAGAACAGGGGACACTGAAGCTTTCTTT
CASSSRTGDTEAFF
>.|TRBV6-1|.|TRBJ1-2
TGTGCCAGCAGTGAAGTTGCGGGGGCTTATGGCTACACCTTC
CASSEVAGAYGYTF